Following are 9 T cell receptor beta chains from one sample sequenced in a study of metastatic and nonmetastatic thyroid tumors. Among the patients, none had received any treatment before thyroid surgery. TCRdb re-called the PCR reads with MiXCR. The table includes approximately 25,000 clones, roughly 12% detected once. The specimen sequenced was blood. The receptor source for this set is a female donor with papillary thyroid cancer or a benign thyroid nodule (not recorded which). Some clones in this sample may be carry-over from other donors' samples.

In its sample, this clone was seen a few times. This chain links TRBV10-3 with TRBJ2-3; 10 positions agree with TRBD2. CDR1 is ENHRY, CDR2 SYGVKD, per germline. The CDR3 loop spans 17 amino acids. V was pared by 0 bases and J by 4 bases, with 7 bases of the junction left unmatched. As DNA, the CDR3 is TGTGCCATCAGTGAGTCGTATGGTAGCGGGAGGCCAGATACGCAGTATTTT. This encodes CAISESYGSGRPDTQYF.

The chain joins TRBV5-5 to TRBJ1-2, with D maybe TRBD1 (5 bases). The CDR3 is made up of 14 amino acids. Trimming left V 4 bases short and J 4 bases short, with 14 bases between. Germline V lookup: CDR1 SGHKS, CDR2 YYEKEE (reference sequence). CDR3 region: CASSQPGGPYGYTF. The DNA of the CDR3 is TGTGCCAGCAGCCAACCGGGGGGTCCCTATGGCTACACCTTC.

This clone was detected many times. The chain combines TRBV24-1 with TRBJ1-2; D remains ambiguous. V was cut by 5 bases and J by 0 bases, with 9 bases left in between. Germline V gene lookup returns CDR1 KGHDR and CDR2 SFDVKD. CDR3 length: 14 amino acids. In DNA form, the CDR3 reads TGTGCCACCAGTGGCGCAAGTACTAACTATGGCTACACCTTC. The encoded protein is CATSGASTNYGYTF.

There are a few counts of this clone. V usage is TRBV6-1 and J usage is TRBJ2-1, with D perhaps matching TRBD2 (5 bases). This CDR3 has 16 amino acids. CDR1 MNHNS and CDR2 SASEGT come from the germline V gene. The germline V and J ends were trimmed by 2 bases and 3 bases, with 14 bases remaining between them. The CDR3 sequence is CASSEQSGGFYNEQFF. DNA for the CDR3: TGTGCCAGCAGTGAACAGTCTGGAGGCTTCTACAATGAGCAGTTCTTC.

This clone ranks as medium-sized. The rearrangement joins TRBV27 to TRBJ1-3, with TRBD1 identical over 8 bases. Germline V lookup: CDR1 MNHEY, CDR2 SMNVEV (reference sequence). V was pared by 8 bases and J by 3 bases, with 6 bases of the junction left unmatched. The CDR3 covers 14 residues. CDR3 region: CASSDRGVGNTIYF. DNA for the CDR3: TGTGCCAGCTCCGACAGGGGTGTTGGAAACACCATATATTTT.

The chain couples TRBV5-1 to TRBJ1-2, with 10 bases fitting TRBD1. The CDR3 has 15 residues. Germline V gives CDR1 SGHRS, CDR2 YFSETQ. Trimming at V came to 2 bases and at J to 2 bases, leaving 3 bases not matched to a gene. CDR3 sequence: CASSFGTGANYGYTF. The CDR3 nucleotides read TGCGCCAGCAGCTTTGGGACAGGGGCGAACTATGGCTACACCTTC.

This clone has a handful of counts. The CDR3 sequence: CASSLGPAYEQYF. The CDR3 bases are TGTGCCAGCAGTTTGGGGCCCGCCTACGAGCAGTACTTC. The chain joins TRBV12-3 or TRBV12-4 to TRBJ2-7, with D possibly TRBD1 on 5 matching bases. The CDR3 is 13 amino acids. V lost 3 bases and J 2 bases, leaving 8 bases between the germline ends.

This clone was seen more than once but under ten times. One end of the junction fails to match germline, which may point to a read error. The chain joins TRBV28 to TRBJ1-5; a weak D match, TRBD1 (5 bases). Germline values: CDR1 MDHEN, CDR2 SYDVKM. This CDR3 region has 15 residues. CDR3 loop: CTSSMGPGSGQPQHF. CDR3 DNA sequence: TGTACCAGCAGTATGGGACCTGGCAGTGGTCAGCCCCAGCATTTT.

There are a few counts of this clone. The chain has TRBV10-1 and TRBJ1-2; the match to TRBD1 covers 12 bases. V gave up 0 bases and J gave up 4 bases; unmatched junction bases: 3. The CDR3 sequence is 16 residues long. CDR1 and CDR2 from the germline V gene are WNHNN and SYGVQD (reference sequence). CDR3 DNA: TGCGCCAGCAGTGAGTCGGGACAGGGGGCCGCCTATGGCTACACCTTC. It translates to CASSESGQGAAYGYTF.